Described below is a single T cell receptor (beta chain) sequence and its context. Clones were sequenced by immunoSEQ multiplex PCR, and TCRdb holds only the in-frame ones, with some missing. The repertoire holds 65,000 to 95,000 clones, with around four fifths as singletons. The entry originates in a study of blood T cell repertoires in COVID-19. Sample: peripheral blood. The receptor's source is a man aged 55-75 years with COVID-19, enrolled during active disease.

The CDR3 region has the DNA TGTGCCAGCAGCTCCCCAGCGGGAAGGGCAGATACGCAGTATTTT. It translates to CASSSPAGRADTQYF. This sequence joins TRBV7-6 and TRBJ2-3; 7 bases map to TRBD2. Germline V gives CDR1 SGHVS, CDR2 FNYEAQ. The CDR3 runs to 15 residues. J was trimmed by 4 bases and V by 4 bases; bases with no gene match: 8.